A single sample is the source of the 5 T cell receptor beta chains below, sequenced in a study of blood T cell repertoires in COVID-19. Generated by immunoSEQ multiplex PCR, the TCRdb table keeps only in-frame clones and is missing some. Here the sample spans 150,000 or so clones, nearly 80% being singletons. Sequencing used peripheral blood. The source of these receptors is a man older than 75 with acute or convalescent COVID-19.

The chain employs TRBV3-1 (or the pseudogene TRBV3-2) and TRBJ1-3; D is uncertain. The CDR3 runs 16 residues. Trimming pared 4 bases from V and 1 base from J, leaving 14 bases between. The germline V gene has CDR1 LGHDT and CDR2 YNNKEL (reference sequence). CDR3 residues: CASSPTVGVSGNTIYF. The CDR3 DNA sequence: TGTGCCAGCAGCCCCACGGTCGGGGTTTCTGGAAACACCATATATTTT.

The chain combines TRBV3-1 (or the pseudogene TRBV3-2) with TRBJ2-3, with 8 bases identical to TRBD1. Per the germline V gene, CDR1 is LGHDT and CDR2 is YNNKEL (reference sequence). V lost 4 bases and J lost 5; bases outside the gene matches: 5. This CDR3 spans 14 amino acids. CDR3 sequence reads: CASSLGQGVDTQYF. CDR3 DNA: TGTGCCAGCAGCCTTGGACAGGGTGTAGATACGCAGTATTTT.

In this sample, this clone turned up a few times. The chain has TRBV7-2 and TRBJ1-2; 9 nucleotides match TRBD1. From germline, CDR1 is SGHTA and CDR2 FQGNSA. The CDR3 has 13 amino acids. Trimming took 1 base from V and 7 from J; bases not matched to a gene: 1. CDR3 residues: CASSLGQGGGYTF. The CDR3 nucleotides read TGTGCCAGCAGCTTAGGACAGGGGGGTGGCTACACCTTC.

This clone was observed once. The genes are TRBV11-3 and TRBJ2-7; 8 bases are shared with TRBD1. The CDR3 totals 13 residues. Per germline, CDR1 SGHNT and CDR2 YENEEA. The V gene end was trimmed by 4 bases and the J gene end by 6 bases; junction bases not matched to a gene: 5. CDR3 protein: CASSSTTGVEQYF. CDR3 DNA: TGTGCCAGCAGCTCAACGACAGGGGTCGAGCAGTACTTC. The whole variable domain, filled in from reference TRBV11-3 and TRBJ2-7, reads EAGVVQSPRYKIIEKKQPVAFWCNPISGHNTLYWYLQNLGQGPELLIRYENEEAVDDSQLPKDRFSAERLKGVDSTLKIQPAELGDSAVYLCASSSTTGVEQYFGPGTRLTVT.

The J gene is TRBJ2-1, the V gene TRBV7-8, with D possibly matching TRBD2 (6 bases). In germline, CDR1 is SGHVS, CDR2 FQNEAQ. The length of the CDR3 is 14 residues. Trimming stripped 5 bases from V and 7 bases from J, with 15 bases between. CDR3 sequence reads: CASSREHVSNEQFF. CDR3 sequence (DNA): TGTGCCAGCAGCCGGGAGCACGTGAGTAATGAGCAGTTCTTC.